What follows are 10 T cell receptor beta chains derived from one specimen sequenced in a study of PD-1 blockade in classical Hodgkin lymphoma (TCRdb year 2020). Receptor libraries were prepared by the immunoSEQ multiplex PCR assay. TCRdb carries this immuneACCESS record with in-frame sequences only. Its versions omit some clonotypes, under half of them owing to an unresolved V gene in the studies checked, with the rest unexplained. In this sample the table shows 14,000 to 15,000 clones, about 61% of which occur a single time. The ten largest clones capture 9.5% to 12% of the sample. The time point label here, explained by the study, means: cycle 1 day 1 (C1D1), immediately before nivolumab initiation. All trial patients had relapsed after autologous stem cell transplantation, with cohorts A, B and C differing in prior brentuximab vedotin exposure. The sequencing used peripheral blood mononuclear cells (PBMCs), collected at baseline. These receptors were obtained from a human donor with classical Hodgkin lymphoma.

This sequence joins TRBV10-1 and TRBJ2-3; D might be TRBD2 (6 bases). CDR3 size: 14 residues. Trimming pared 4 bases from V and 4 bases from J, leaving 12 bases between. Germline-derived CDR1 and CDR2 are WNHNN and SYGVQD (reference sequence). The CDR3 loop reads CASSAGSGSDTQYF. CDR3 DNA: TGCGCCAGCAGTGCTGGTAGCGGCTCAGATACGCAGTATTTT.

The chain recombines TRBV5-6 with TRBJ2-1; a possible D gene is TRBD1 (6 bases). The germline V gene encodes CDR1 SGHDT and CDR2 YYEEEE. Trimming cost V 4 bases and J 2 bases, with 16 bases left between them. The CDR3 loop spans 16 amino acids. The CDR3 DNA reads as TGTGCCAGCAGCGGTTACCAGGGGAGCACCTACAATGAGCAGTTCTTC. Residues: CASSGYQGSTYNEQFF.

In nucleotides, the CDR3 is TGTGCCAGCAGCTTTGGGCAGTACCAAGAGACCCAGTACTTC. This sequence encodes CASSFGQYQETQYF. J is TRBJ2-5 and V is TRBV11-2, with D unresolved. Between the trimmed V and J ends, which lost 3 bases and 0 bases, there was a span of 8 bases. Germline V CDR1 and CDR2: SGHAT, FQNNGV. The length of the CDR3 is 14 residues.

In this sample, this clone turned up a few times. The gene calls are TRBV18 and TRBJ1-5; 8 bases align to TRBD1. The trim removed 6 bases at V and 1 base at J, leaving 2 bases unmatched. The CDR3 totals 14 residues. CDR1 KGHSH and CDR2 LQKENI come from the germline V gene. The CDR3 sequence: CASSGQGSNQPQHF. CDR3 bases: TGTGCCAGCTCCGGACAGGGCAGCAATCAGCCCCAGCATTTT.

The chain links TRBV7-9 to TRBJ2-2; D not resolved. The CDR3 is made up of 14 amino acids. Germline V CDR1 and CDR2: SEHNR, FQNEAQ (reference sequence). The V and J ends lost 5 bases and 3 bases respectively, with 10 bases between them. This chain's CDR3 is CASSPRTDTGELFF. The CDR3 bases are TGTGCCAGCAGCCCTCGGACGGACACCGGGGAGCTGTTTTTT. The variable domain in full, with the rest retrieved from reference TRBV7-9 and TRBJ2-2, is DTGVSQNPRHKITKRGQNVTFRCDPISEHNRLYWYRQTLGQGPEFLTYFQNEAQLEKSRLLSDRFSAERPKGSFSTLEIQRTEQGDSAMYLCASSPRTDTGELFFGEGSRLTVL.

This sequence joins TRBV5-1 and TRBJ2-7; TRBD2 aligns across 10 bases. Germline V CDR1 and CDR2: SGHRS, YFSETQ. V shed 2 bases and J 4 bases; nucleotides not matched to a gene: 6. The CDR3 consists of 15 residues. The CDR3 bases are TGCGCCAGCAGCTTCTTAGAGCGGGAGGGGTACGAGCAGTACTTC. Residues: CASSFLEREGYEQYF.

CDR3 residues: CASSIVRDSEQYF. The CDR3 DNA sequence: TGTGCCAGTAGTATAGTCAGGGACAGCGAGCAGTACTTC. V is TRBV19 and J is TRBJ2-7; TRBD1 agrees at 7 bases. Germline-derived CDR1 and CDR2 are LNHDA and SQIVND (reference sequence). V was clipped by 1 base and J by 6 bases; unmatched bases: 3. CDR3 length: 13 amino acids.

There are a few counts of this clone. The chain uses TRBV5-4 and TRBJ2-2; D is uncertain. The CDR3 covers 16 residues. The V end was cut by 4 bases, the J end by 1 base, with 14 bases between. CDR1 is SGHNT, CDR2 YYREEE, per germline (reference sequence). The CDR3 DNA reads as TGTGCCAGCAGCGGAATTGACGGCTTGAACACCGGGGAGCTGTTTTTT. Its protein is CASSGIDGLNTGELFF.

This clone was picked up one time. V is TRBV7-8 and J is TRBJ2-7, with D perhaps matching TRBD1 (5 bases). The CDR3 totals 14 residues. CDR1 and CDR2 from the germline V gene are SGHVS and FQNEAQ. Between the trimmed V and J ends, which lost 8 bases and 4 bases, there was a span of 18 bases. The CDR3 here is CASSEDIGSYEQYF. CDR3 in DNA: TGTGCCAGCTCAGAGGACATCGGTTCGTACGAGCAGTACTTC.

In its sample, this clone ranks as medium-sized. This rearrangement joins TRBV19 to TRBJ1-1, with a possible D match to TRBD1 (6 bases). V dropped 5 bases and J dropped 8 bases, with 18 bases sitting between them. The CDR3 covers 14 residues. The germline gives CDR1 LNHDA, CDR2 SQIVND (reference sequence). Here the CDR3 DNA reads TGTGCCAGTAGTGCTCATGCAGGGGCAAAGGAAGCTTTCTTT. Residues: CASSAHAGAKEAFF.